The sequence of this T cell receptor beta chain was determined in a study of blood T cell repertoires in COVID-19. Across the study: The United States, Italy and Spain provided the acute and convalescent COVID-19 samples. The analysed material was cDNA or gDNA that came from T cells, B-cell-depleted T cells, or PBMCs.

CDR3 size: 17 residues. After removal of 6 bases from V and 1 base from J, the junction contained 12 bases not matched to a gene. The germline CDR1 and CDR2 sequences are MDHEN and SYDVKM. Authors' processing steps: Nucleated cell number was recorded as an estimate derived from reference gene primer amplification. Assay: immunoSEQ multiplex PCR; the TCRdb copy retains only in-frame clones and omits some. V and J calls and clone size are those listed in that table; D and trimming were worked out from the DNA. The sample lists around 150,000 clones, about four fifths occurring once. This chain uses TRBV28 with TRBJ2-1, with 7 bases that match TRBD1. The receptor was derived from an older man with acute or convalescent COVID-19. Sequences were obtained from peripheral blood. CDR3 region: CASRPAAGGWSYNEQFF. Written as DNA, the CDR3 is TGTGCCAGCAGACCCGCCGCAGGGGGATGGTCCTACAATGAGCAGTTCTTC.